The 28 T cell receptor beta chains given below trace back to one sample, sequenced in a study of tissue T cells after allogeneic stem cell transplantation. As to time point: mouse harvest day 14 after allogeneic transplant. The graft held 10^6 splenic CD5+ T cells and 10^7 T-cell-depleted bone marrow cells. The table came from immunoSEQ multiplex PCR; TCRdb's copy has only in-frame clones and leaves some out. Of some 4,600 clones in the sample, around half were seen once. Sequencing was done on a sample of lymph node tissue. These receptors were taken from a female BALB/c mouse given C57BL/6 T cells with graft-versus-host disease after an allogeneic hematopoietic cell transplant.

Turning to this clone: Gene names and germline match the mouse. The DNA ends 1 residue before the CDR3 does, and the rest of the CDR3 is filled in from the germline J gene. The V call is TRBV26, the J call TRBJ2-2, with 10 bases fitting TRBD2. CDR3 length: 16 amino acids. With V trimmed by 3 bases and J by 2 bases, 3 bases remained unmatched. Germline CDR1 and CDR2: KGHPV and FQNQEV (reference sequence). CDR3 DNA, as far as it was read: TGTGCCAGCAGTCTCCAGACTGGGGGGAACACCGGGCAGCTCTAC. This gives the protein CASSLQTGGNTGQLY. The whole CDR3 region reads CASSLQTGGNTGQLYF.

In this sample, this clone turned up a few times. The gene names here belong to mouse. The read terminates 1 residue ahead of where the CDR3 ends, so the germline J gene completes it. The gene calls are TRBV13-2 and TRBJ2-7; 8 bases agree with TRBD2. Germline V gene sequence: CDR1 NNHNN, CDR2 SYGAGS (reference sequence). The CDR3 covers 13 residues. V was pared by 1 base and J by 6 bases, with 3 bases of the junction left unmatched. The CDR3 spells CASGDTWGVEQYF. The CDR3 DNA, read in part, is TGTGCCAGCGGTGATACCTGGGGGGTTGAACAGTAC.

Turning to this clone: The gene symbols are mouse symbols. The CDR3 is cut off 1 residue early in the read; its end comes from the germline J gene. The gene calls are TRBV26 and TRBJ2-5, with 8 bases matching TRBD2. CDR3 length equals 14 residues. Per germline, CDR1 KGHPV and CDR2 FQNQEV (reference sequence). V lost 1 base, J lost 6 bases, and 3 bases stayed unmatched. The sequenced CDR3 bases are TGTGCCAGCAGTCTGTGGGGGGGGCTGGACACCCAGTAC. It is translated as CASSLWGGLDTQY. The whole CDR3 is CASSLWGGLDTQYF.

On this clone itself: The gene symbols are mouse symbols. The sequenced fragment ends 1 residue before the CDR3 boundary, so the rest is inferred from the germline J gene. The chain is built from TRBV4 and TRBJ2-7; no reliable D call. Germline CDR1 is LGHDT and CDR2 is YNNKQL (reference sequence). Trimming cost V 4 bases and J 0 bases, with 7 bases left between them. The CDR3 length is 13 residues. This CDR3 reads CASSLGSSYEQYF. The CDR3 bases that were read are TGTGCCAGCAGCTTAGGCAGCTCCTATGAACAGTAC.

With respect to this clone: The germline and genes are mouse ones. The read stops 1 residue short of the end of the CDR3; the missing end is completed from the germline J gene. The chain carries TRBV17 and TRBJ2-3; 9 bases agree with TRBD1. Germline trimming cut 3 bases from V and 4 bases from J; bases unmatched to any gene: 8. The CDR3 consists of 16 residues. Germline V gives CDR1 MNHDT, CDR2 YYDKIL. CDR3 bases read: TGTGCTAGCAGTAGTGCTCCGGGACAGGGTCCAGAAACGCTGTAT. Translated, it gives CASSSAPGQGPETLY. The entire CDR3 protein reads CASSSAPGQGPETLYF.

Remarks on this clone: Genes and germline come from the mouse. The read comes to an end 1 residue before the CDR3 does, leaving the germline J gene to fill in the end. The chain links TRBV26 to TRBJ1-3, with D possibly being TRBD1 (6 bases). The CDR3 is 15 amino acids. Germline V gene sequence: CDR1 KGHPV, CDR2 FQNQEV (reference sequence). V was shortened by 4 bases and J by 4 bases, with 14 bases between the two germline ends. The DNA read from the CDR3 is TGTGCCAGCAGTCCCAGGGGAGGGAAAGGAAATACGCTCTAT. It translates to CASSPRGGKGNTLY. The CDR3 in full is CASSPRGGKGNTLYF. Supplemented by reference TRBV26 and TRBJ1-3, the full variable domain reads NSKVIQTPRYLVKGQGQKAKMRCIPEKGHPVVFWYQQNKNNEFKFLINFQNQEVLQQIDMTEKRFSAECPSNSPCSLEIQSSEAGDSALYLCASSPRGGKGNTLYFGEGSRLIVV.

In the case of this clone: Gene names and germline match the mouse. The sequenced fragment ends 1 residue before the CDR3 boundary, so the rest is inferred from the germline J gene. The chain employs TRBV26 and TRBJ2-5; D is possibly TRBD1 (5 bases). The V end lost 0 bases, the J end lost 0 bases, and 10 bases lay between the germline ends. Germline V gives CDR1 KGHPV, CDR2 FQNQEV (reference sequence). The CDR3 has 16 amino acids. CDR3 bases read: TGTGCCAGCAGTCTGTCCCGGACACATAACCAAGACACCCAGTAC. Residues: CASSLSRTHNQDTQY. The CDR3 as a whole reads CASSLSRTHNQDTQYF.

With regard to this clone: Genes and germline come from the mouse. The DNA ends 1 residue before the CDR3 does, and the rest of the CDR3 is filled in from the germline J gene. The chain joins TRBV15 to TRBJ2-4, with 9 positions matching TRBD2. After removal of 5 bases from V and 0 bases from J, the junction contained 3 bases not matched to a gene. From germline, CDR1 is SGHND and CDR2 FRSKSL. The CDR3 is 15 amino acids. The CDR3 is CASSLGGASQNTLYF. CDR3 DNA, as far as it was read: TGTGCCAGCAGTCTGGGGGGGGCTAGTCAAAACACCTTGTAC.

In the case of this clone: Mouse germline and gene names are used. The CDR3 goes on 1 residue after the read ends, and that part is filled in from the germline J gene. The chain combines TRBV31 with TRBJ2-3; D remains unclear. The CDR3 consists of 14 residues. CDR1 and CDR2 (germline): GKSSPN, SITVG. Trimming left V 0 bases short and J 1 base short, with 8 bases between. CDR3 DNA (partial): TGTGCCTGGAGTCTCAGGCGGGGTGCAGAAACGCTGTAT. Translating it yields CAWSLRRGAETLY. The CDR3, in full, reads CAWSLRRGAETLYF.

Concerning this clone itself: Each gene name is a mouse one. The CDR3 is cut off 1 residue early in the read; its end comes from the germline J gene. The rearrangement links TRBV15 to TRBJ1-1; TRBD1 agrees at 9 bases. J lost 0 bases, V lost 6 bases, and 2 bases had no gene match. The CDR3 spans 14 residues. CDR1 and CDR2 from the germline V gene are SGHND and FRSKSL. Partial CDR3 DNA: TGTGCCAGCAGCAGACAGGGGGCAAACACAGAAGTCTTC. It codes for CASSRQGANTEVF. From start to end, the CDR3 is CASSRQGANTEVFF. Full variable domain (rest looked up from reference TRBV15 and TRBJ1-1): DAGVTQTPRHEVAEKGQTIILKCEPVSGHNDLFWYRQTKIQGLELLSYFRSKSLMEDGGAFKDRFKAEMLNSSFSTLKIQPTEPKDSAVYLCASSRQGANTEVFFGKGTRLTVV.

This clone is medium-sized. Genes and germline are mouse. The read finishes 1 residue shy of the CDR3 end, and the germline J gene is used to complete it. The V call is TRBV13-1, the J call TRBJ1-5; possibly TRBD1 for D (5 bases). CDR1 NSHNY and CDR2 SYGAGN come from the germline V gene. V was cut by 3 bases and J by 3 bases, with 7 bases left in between. CDR3 length: 13 residues. The CDR3 here is CASSAGANQAPLF. The DNA read from the CDR3 is TGTGCCAGCAGTGCTGGGGCCAACCAGGCTCCGCTT.

With respect to this clone: All gene names here are mouse names. Coverage ceases 1 residue before the CDR3 finishes, and the germline J gene fills in the end. The chain links TRBV12-1 to TRBJ2-4; D may correspond to TRBD1 or TRBD2 (6 bases each). There are 13 residues in the CDR3. Germline CDR1 and CDR2: SGHSN and HYEKVE. The V gene lost 0 bases and the J gene lost 5 bases, with 8 bases spanning the gap. CDR3 sequence: CASSLGGGNTLYF. CDR3 DNA, as far as it was read: TGTGCCAGCTCTCTCGGGGGCGGAAACACCTTGTAC.

On this clone itself: Mouse gene names and germline throughout. With the read ending 1 residue before the CDR3 end, the germline J gene is used to fill in that end. J is TRBJ2-2 and V is TRBV15; possibly TRBD1 for D (6 bases). Germline CDR1 is SGHND and CDR2 is FRSKSL. The CDR3 sequence is 15 residues long. The germline V and J ends were trimmed by 5 bases and 0 bases, with 10 bases remaining between them. CDR3 region: CASSIQGSNTGQLYF. Incomplete CDR3 DNA: TGTGCCAGCAGTATACAGGGTTCAAACACCGGGCAGCTCTAC.

Details on this clone: Germline and genes here are mouse. The read stops 1 residue short of the end of the CDR3; the missing end is completed from the germline J gene. The chain recombines TRBV13-1 with TRBJ2-1; D gene unclear. The V gene lost 2 bases and the J gene lost 3 bases, with 6 bases spanning the gap. CDR1 is NSHNY and CDR2 is SYGAGN in the germline V gene. The CDR3 sequence is 13 residues long. The CDR3 here is CASSEKVYAEQFF. Incomplete CDR3 DNA: TGTGCCAGCAGTGAAAAGGTCTATGCTGAGCAGTTC.

Note on this clone: Gene names follow the mouse nomenclature. The CDR3 is cut off 1 residue early in the read; its end comes from the germline J gene. V gene TRBV13-2 combines with J gene TRBJ2-7; perhaps TRBD2 as D (6 bases). Germline V CDR1 and CDR2: NNHNN, SYGAGS (reference sequence). With 3 bases removed from V and 4 bases from J, the gap between germline ends came to 11 bases. CDR3 size: 13 residues. CDR3 residues: CASGGLGIYEQYF. Incomplete CDR3 DNA: TGTGCCAGCGGTGGTCTGGGGATATATGAACAGTAC.

Notes on this clone: Here the gene names and germline are mouse. The read ends 1 residue shy of where the CDR3 ends; the end is completed using the germline J gene. The V gene is TRBV31, the J gene TRBJ2-7; a possible D gene is TRBD1 (6 bases). V was trimmed by 4 bases and J by 4 bases, leaving 11 bases between them. CDR3 length equals 12 residues. Germline CDR1 reads GKSSPN; CDR2 reads SITVG. The sequenced part of the CDR3 DNA is TGTGCCTGGACCCCTCAGGGGTATGAACAGTAC. This encodes CAWTPQGYEQY. The full-length CDR3 reads as CAWTPQGYEQYF. Filled out from reference TRBV31 and TRBJ2-7, the complete variable domain reads AQTIHQWPVAEIKAVGSPLSLGCTIKGKSSPNLYWYWQATGGTLQQLFYSITVGQVESVVQLNLSASRPKDDQFILSTEKLLLSHSGFYLCAWTPQGYEQYFGPGTRLTVL.

Remarks on this clone: The germline and genes are mouse ones. The CDR3 end falls 1 residue outside the read, so it is completed with the germline J gene. V gene TRBV13-1 combines with J gene TRBJ2-7; 7 bases match TRBD2. The J segment lost 4 bases and the V segment lost 4 bases, leaving 2 bases of the junction unmatched. The V gene's germline CDR1 is NSHNY and CDR2 SYGAGN. The CDR3 has 12 residues. The CDR3: CASSRLGYEQYF. CDR3 DNA (partial): TGTGCCAGCAGTCGACTGGGTTATGAACAGTAC.

Worth noting for this clone: Gene and germline names: mouse. The read terminates 1 residue ahead of where the CDR3 ends, so the germline J gene completes it. The chain uses TRBV5 and TRBJ2-5, with D maybe TRBD2 (5 bases). V lost 1 base and J 4 bases, leaving 6 bases between the germline ends. The CDR3 extends over 13 amino acids. In germline, CDR1 is LGHNA, CDR2 YNLKQL (reference sequence). The part of the CDR3 DNA that was read is TGTGCCAGCAGCCAAGCCTGGGAAGACACCCAGTAC. Translation gives CASSQAWEDTQY. The CDR3 as a whole reads CASSQAWEDTQYF.

Points on this clone: Genes and germline are mouse. The sequence runs out 1 residue before the end of the CDR3; the remainder is reconstructed from the germline J gene. The V and J genes are TRBV12-1 and TRBJ2-7; 8 nucleotides align to TRBD2. After removal of 4 bases from V and 0 bases from J, the junction contained 7 bases not matched to a gene. The length of the CDR3 is 15 residues. CDR1 SGHSN and CDR2 HYEKVE come from the germline V gene. CDR3 DNA (partial): TGTGCCAGCTCCCTCTGGGGGGATAGCTCCTATGAACAGTAC. This gives the protein CASSLWGDSSYEQY. The complete CDR3 sequence is CASSLWGDSSYEQYF.

To note about this clone: It is unclear where the CDR3 begins or ends on the DNA, so no DNA is shown, and the CDR3 is as TCRdb lists it. Genes and germline are mouse. This chain links TRBV23 with TRBJ2-2; TRBD2 is the table's D call, not checked against the DNA. Per germline, CDR1 KGHTA and CDR2 FQNQQP. Ends included, the CDR3 has 15 residues. The CDR3 region is CSSSQFGEGTGQLYF.

Only one count was recorded for this clone. The genes and germline here are from mouse. The read is 1 residue too short to cover the CDR3 end, so that end is filled in from the germline J gene. The chain carries TRBV5 and TRBJ2-5, with D hard to call. Trimming took off 0 bases at V and 2 bases at J, with 3 bases between the two ends. The CDR3 is 13 amino acids. Germline values: CDR1 LGHNA, CDR2 YNLKQL (reference sequence). Here the CDR3 reads CASSQDRQDTQYF. The DNA read from the CDR3 is TGTGCCAGCAGCCAAGATCGCCAAGACACCCAGTAC.

As to this clone: Gene and germline names: mouse. The CDR3 goes on 1 residue after the read ends, and that part is filled in from the germline J gene. The chain links TRBV19 to TRBJ1-5; D remains ambiguous. The CDR3 has 14 residues. CDR1 and CDR2 from the germline V gene are FNHDT and SITEND (reference sequence). The V end lost 5 bases, the J end lost 1 base, and 10 bases lay between the germline ends. Partial CDR3 DNA: TGTGCCAGCAGCCAGACAAAAAACAACCAGGCTCCGCTT. It is translated as CASSQTKNNQAPL. The whole CDR3 protein reads CASSQTKNNQAPLF.

In the case of this clone: Genes and germline come from the mouse. The CDR3 extends 1 residue past the end of the read, so its final part is completed from the germline J gene. The chain combines TRBV16 with TRBJ2-5, with D hard to call. The CDR3 consists of 11 residues. Germline CDR1 reads SGHSA; CDR2 reads FRNQAP. Trimming stripped 0 bases from V and 5 bases from J, with 0 bases between. This chain's CDR3 is CASSLEDTQYF. Incomplete CDR3 DNA: TGTGCAAGCAGCTTAGAAGACACCCAGTAC.

The table lists this clone with a few counts. Mouse gene names apply. CDR3 DNA, as far as it was read: TGTGCCAGCAGCCACAGAAATAATTCGCCCCTCTAC. Amino acid sequence: CASSHRNNSPLY. In full, the CDR3 reads CASSHRNNSPLYF. The J gene is TRBJ1-6, the V gene TRBV26; D gene ambiguous. The read gets to within 1 residue of the CDR3 end, and the germline J gene fills in the rest. TRBJ1-6 is recorded as an ORF, its role being uncertain. CDR1 and CDR2 (germline): KGHPV, FQNQEV (reference sequence). This CDR3 has 13 amino acids. The V gene lost 6 bases and the J gene lost 5 bases, with 8 bases spanning the gap.

Comments on this clone: Any gene name here is a mouse gene name. The CDR3 end lies 1 residue beyond the end of the read and is filled in from the germline J gene. The chain couples TRBV26 to TRBJ1-3, with no clear D. This CDR3 has 14 residues. The V and J ends lost 4 bases and 0 bases respectively, with 7 bases between them. Germline values: CDR1 KGHPV, CDR2 FQNQEV (reference sequence). The CDR3 here is CASSRLNSGNTLYF. The DNA read from the CDR3 is TGTGCCAGCAGTCGCCTAAATTCTGGAAATACGCTCTAT.

This clone was detected only a few times. Gene names refer to mouse genes. The read finishes 1 residue shy of the CDR3 end, and the germline J gene is used to complete it. This chain connects TRBV26 to TRBJ2-7; maybe TRBD2 (6 bases). The CDR3 has 14 residues. V was pared by 2 bases and J by 0 bases, with 8 bases between. The V gene's germline CDR1 is KGHPV and CDR2 FQNQEV (reference sequence). CDR3 in amino acids: CASSLGGSSYEQYF. The CDR3 DNA, read in part, is TGTGCCAGCAGTCTGGGGGGGAGCTCCTATGAACAGTAC.

This clone showed up just a few times. Each gene name is a mouse one. The CDR3 end lies 1 residue beyond the end of the read and is filled in from the germline J gene. The J gene is TRBJ2-7, the V gene TRBV26; TRBD2 matches 11 bases. CDR3 length: 15 residues. CDR1 and CDR2 (germline): KGHPV, FQNQEV (reference sequence). Trimming took 2 bases from V and 4 from J; bases not matched to a gene: 4. The CDR3 DNA, read in part, is TGTGCCAGCAGTCTGGGGACTGGGGGAGGGTATGAACAGTAC. Translation gives CASSLGTGGGYEQY. Given in full, the CDR3 is CASSLGTGGGYEQYF. The full variable domain, rest sourced from reference TRBV26 and TRBJ2-7, is NSKVIQTPRYLVKGQGQKAKMRCIPEKGHPVVFWYQQNKNNEFKFLINFQNQEVLQQIDMTEKRFSAECPSNSPCSLEIQSSEAGDSALYLCASSLGTGGGYEQYFGPGTRLTVL.

About this clone: Gene and germline names: mouse. The missing CDR3 end, 1 residue past where the read stops, is filled in from the germline J gene. V usage is TRBV13-1 and J usage is TRBJ2-4, with D tentatively TRBD2 (5 bases). V was clipped by 1 base and J by 6 bases, with 12 bases between them. The CDR3 is 14 amino acids. The germline V gene encodes CDR1 NSHNY and CDR2 SYGAGN. Partial CDR3 DNA: TGTGCCAGCAGTGATCCCTCCGTGGGGAACACCTTGTAC. Amino acids: CASSDPSVGNTLY. In full, the CDR3 reads CASSDPSVGNTLYF.